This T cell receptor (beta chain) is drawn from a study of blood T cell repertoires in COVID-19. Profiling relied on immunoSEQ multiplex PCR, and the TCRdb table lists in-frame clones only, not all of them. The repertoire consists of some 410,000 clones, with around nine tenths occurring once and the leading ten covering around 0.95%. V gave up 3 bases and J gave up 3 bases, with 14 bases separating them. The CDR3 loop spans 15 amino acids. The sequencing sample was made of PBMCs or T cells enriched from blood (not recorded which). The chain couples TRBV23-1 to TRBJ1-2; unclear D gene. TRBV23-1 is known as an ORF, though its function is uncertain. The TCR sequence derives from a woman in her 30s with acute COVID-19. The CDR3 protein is CASSQPTVVDYGYTF. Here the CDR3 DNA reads TGCGCCAGCAGTCAGCCCACTGTGGTAGACTATGGCTACACCTTC.